This T cell receptor (beta chain) derives from a study of brain T cells in children with intractable seizures. Regarding this clone: What it binds is not known.

Whole-study results and caveats: Viral specificity was inferred only from CDR3 similarity; HCMV serostatus was unknown. Pre-surgery blood may have been undersampled, hiding some clones. Top 50 brain clonotypes included both public and private clones.

V was pared by 4 bases and J by 0 bases, with 9 bases of the junction left unmatched. This CDR3 contains 17 residues. Germline CDR1 and CDR2: LNHDA and SQIVND (reference sequence). Libraries were prepared by immunoSEQ multiplex PCR; TCRdb keeps only in-frame clonotypes and omits some of them. The table lists about 9,000 clones, roughly 71% of them singletons. Sequencing was limited to surgery cases with top T cell transcript signatures in brain tissue. Before surgery, patients took at least one anti-epileptic drug. The sample was resected brain tissue, taken at surgery. The genes are TRBV19 and TRBJ1-1; TRBD1 aligns across 9 bases. The sequence came from a girl aged 2 to 10 with tuberous sclerosis and intractable seizures. This CDR3 reads CASSTPTTGGLNTEAFF. CDR3 nucleotides: TGTGCCAGTAGTACGCCCACAACAGGGGGCCTGAACACTGAAGCTTTCTTT.